The 22 T cell receptor beta chains below come from one sample, sequenced in a study of cytomegalovirus exposure and HLA in healthy donors (dated by TCRdb to 2016 to 2017). Libraries were built with the immunoSEQ multiplex PCR assay. A mixture of 60 forward primers for TCR Vbeta segments and 13 reverse primers for TCR Jbeta segments was used in the multiplex PCR. In its TCRdb copy, this immuneACCESS table keeps in-frame sequences only and misses some clones. Where compared with another copy, unresolved V genes explain less than half of these, and the others have no known cause. The data table for this sample lists 150,000 to 200,000 clones. Together, the top ten hold less than 0.95% of the sample. Material: PBMCs. All receptors derive from a woman aged 18-30 years in good health and CMV-seropositive.

This rearrangement joins TRBV5-1 to TRBJ2-3; 7 positions match TRBD1. Per the germline V gene, CDR1 is SGHRS and CDR2 is YFSETQ. Trimming at V came to 4 bases and at J to 6 bases, leaving 11 bases not matched to a gene. This CDR3 spans 15 amino acids. The CDR3 protein is CASSPDRRLGDTQYF. The CDR3 region has the DNA TGCGCCAGCAGCCCGGACAGGCGACTCGGGGATACGCAGTATTTT.

The rearrangement links TRBV7-2 to TRBJ1-2; TRBD1 agrees at 8 bases. From germline, CDR1 is SGHTA and CDR2 FQGNSA. With 5 bases clipped from V and 8 bases from J, the junction kept 10 bases outside the gene matches. This CDR3 region has 14 residues. CDR3 in DNA: TGTGCCAGCAGCCCAAGACAGGGGAAGGAGGGCTACACCTTC. Translated, it gives CASSPRQGKEGYTF.

V gene TRBV11-3 combines with J gene TRBJ2-3; possibly TRBD1 for D (6 bases). Germline-derived CDR1 and CDR2 are SGHNT and YENEEA. The V end was cut by 4 bases, the J end by 3 bases, with 20 bases between. CDR3 length: 17 amino acids. As DNA, the CDR3 is TGTGCCAGCAGCTCCACTTTTTTGGCAGGGGCTACAGATACGCAGTATTTT. Residues: CASSSTFLAGATDTQYF.

The J gene is TRBJ2-1, the V gene TRBV7-3; 8 bases fit TRBD2. Germline loops: CDR1 SGHTA, CDR2 FQGTGA. After removal of 5 bases from V and 4 bases from J, the junction contained 10 bases not matched to a gene. The CDR3 consists of 16 residues. In nucleotides, the CDR3 is TGTGCCAGCAGCCTCTCCGGGGTAGCGGGGTACAATGAGCAGTTCTTC. This gives the protein CASSLSGVAGYNEQFF.

The rearrangement joins TRBV7-6 to TRBJ1-1; 7 nucleotides agree with TRBD1. The CDR3 loop spans 15 amino acids. The trim removed 5 bases at V and 0 bases at J, leaving 6 bases unmatched. In germline, CDR1 is SGHVS, CDR2 FNYEAQ. CDR3 nucleotides: TGTGCCAGCAGCGCCAGACAGGGTATGAACACTGAAGCTTTCTTT. Protein sequence: CASSARQGMNTEAFF.

The chain has TRBV2 and TRBJ2-5; possible D gene TRBD2, 6 bases. Germline V CDR1 and CDR2: SNHLY, FYNNEI. The CDR3 is 15 amino acids. The V gene lost 6 bases and the J gene lost 5 bases, with 19 bases spanning the gap. CDR3 DNA: TGTGCCAGCAGGGGGGGACTGGCGGGGTGGGAGACCCAGTACTTC. It encodes CASRGGLAGWETQYF.

The V gene is TRBV10-2, the J gene TRBJ2-7; 13 bases map to TRBD2. This CDR3 has 14 amino acids. CDR1 WSHSY and CDR2 SAAADI come from the germline V gene. V shed 6 bases, J shed 2 bases, and the junction held 1 base outside the gene matches. CDR3 nucleotides: TGCGCCAGCAGGGGGACTAGCGGGACCTACGAGCAGTACTTC. Translation: CASRGTSGTYEQYF.

The chain links TRBV10-3 to TRBJ2-5; tentative D call: TRBD1 (5 bases). With the DNA end fitting TRBJ2-7 better, the J assignment may be wrong. Germline loops: CDR1 ENHRY, CDR2 SYGVKD. This CDR3 is built from 13 residues. Here the CDR3 reads CAISEQQVNEQYF. In DNA, the CDR3 is TGTGCCATCAGTGAGCAACAGGTTAACGAGCAGTACTTC.

The rearrangement uses TRBV2 and TRBJ2-6, with 9 bases matching TRBD2. Trimming took 8 bases from V and 1 from J; bases not matched to a gene: 3. The germline CDR1 and CDR2 sequences are SNHLY and FYNNEI. The CDR3 loop spans 15 amino acids. DNA of the CDR3: TGTGCCAGCGGGCTAGCGGGGTCTGGGGCCAACGTCCTGACTTTC. Its protein product is CASGLAGSGANVLTF.

V and J are TRBV9 and TRBJ2-3, with 7 nucleotides matching TRBD1. There are 14 residues in the CDR3. CDR1 SGDLS and CDR2 YYNGEE come from the germline V gene. Trimming removed 2 bases from V and 6 bases from J; junction bases left unmatched: 6. Here the CDR3 reads CASSVGQDTDTQYF. As DNA, the CDR3 is TGTGCCAGCAGCGTCGGACAGGACACCGATACGCAGTATTTT.

The V and J genes are TRBV19 and TRBJ2-2; 8 bases are a match to TRBD1. The CDR3 contains 17 residues. Per the germline V gene, CDR1 is LNHDA and CDR2 is SQIVND (reference sequence). The ends lost 8 bases at V and 2 bases at J; junction bases unmatched: 13. CDR3 in amino acids: CASRPGRGRENTGELFF. DNA for the CDR3: TGTGCCAGTCGTCCGGGCAGGGGGCGCGAAAACACCGGGGAGCTGTTTTTT.

This sequence joins TRBV28 and TRBJ1-1; D uncertain. The germline V gene has CDR1 MDHEN and CDR2 SYDVKM. The CDR3 covers 12 residues. The V end was cut by 5 bases, the J end by 0 bases, with 4 bases between. The DNA of the CDR3 is TGTGCCAGCAGTCTCCTGAACACTGAAGCTTTCTTT. This encodes CASSLLNTEAFF.

J is TRBJ1-6 and V is TRBV4-3; D uncertain. Germline V lookup: CDR1 LGHNA, CDR2 YSLEER. Trimming shortened V by 0 bases and J by 7 bases, and 13 bases separated the two germline ends. This CDR3 has 16 residues. The CDR3 is CASSQDSASRNSPLHF. DNA of the CDR3: TGCGCCAGCAGCCAAGATAGCGCCAGCCGAAATTCACCCCTCCACTTT.

The rearrangement uses TRBV6-6 and TRBJ1-5; 8 bases are shared with TRBD1. Germline assignment: CDR1 MNHNY and CDR2 SVGAGI (reference sequence). Losses at the gene ends were 6 bases for V and 6 bases for J; bases not matched to a gene: 10. The CDR3 sequence is 15 residues long. The CDR3 sequence: CASSFGQGFRQPQHF. In nucleotides, the CDR3 is TGTGCCAGCAGCTTCGGACAGGGCTTCCGTCAGCCCCAGCATTTT.

The chain joins TRBV18 to TRBJ1-1; D gene unclear. This CDR3 is built from 15 residues. The germline V gene encodes CDR1 KGHSH and CDR2 LQKENI. Trimming removed 3 bases from V and 3 bases from J, with 14 bases in between. The DNA of the CDR3 is TGTGCCAGCTCACCGGCAAACACCGCAGACACTGAAGCTTTCTTT. It translates to CASSPANTADTEAFF.

The chain joins TRBV5-4 to TRBJ2-3; D not resolved. Trimming shortened V by 0 bases and J by 1 base, and 12 bases separated the two germline ends. CDR1 is SGHNT, CDR2 YYREEE, per germline (reference sequence). This CDR3 comprises 16 residues. The CDR3 DNA is TGTGCCAGCAGCTTGGGCGGTTTGAGCGGCACAGATACGCAGTATTTT. Its protein is CASSLGGLSGTDTQYF.

This chain connects TRBV5-1 to TRBJ1-6; D is ambiguous. V gave up 5 bases and J gave up 7 bases, with 10 bases separating them. The CDR3 has 13 residues. Germline-derived CDR1 and CDR2 are SGHRS and YFSETQ. The CDR3 DNA sequence: TGCGCCAGCAGAAACGAGGGAAATTCACCCCTCCACTTT. It yields the protein CASRNEGNSPLHF.

The chain has TRBV5-4 and TRBJ2-1; 11 bases agree with TRBD2. With 2 bases clipped from V and 5 bases from J, the junction kept 3 bases outside the gene matches. Germline-derived CDR1 and CDR2 are SGHNT and YYREEE (reference sequence). This CDR3 has 15 residues. The DNA for the CDR3 is TGTGCCAGCAGCTTAACGACTAGCGGGAACAATGAGCAGTTCTTC. Its protein is CASSLTTSGNNEQFF.

The CDR3 loop reads CATSRDGQANEKLFF. The CDR3 coding sequence is TGTGCCACCAGCAGAGATGGGCAGGCCAATGAAAAACTGTTTTTT. The chain couples TRBV15 to TRBJ1-4, with no clear D. The ends were cut back, 0 bases at V and 5 bases at J, with 10 bases in the middle. CDR1 is LNHNV and CDR2 is YYDKDF in the germline V gene (reference sequence). The CDR3 loop spans 15 amino acids.

This sequence joins TRBV5-4 and TRBJ2-7, with 13 bases aligning to TRBD2. The CDR3 covers 17 residues. Germline V CDR1 and CDR2: SGHNT, YYREEE (reference sequence). J lost 4 bases, V lost 4 bases, and 11 bases had no gene match. CDR3: CASSDPGLAGSGYEQYF. In DNA, the CDR3 is TGTGCCAGCAGCGACCCGGGACTAGCGGGATCCGGTTACGAGCAGTACTTC.

The chain recombines TRBV14 with TRBJ1-3; D is undetermined. The V end lost 5 bases, the J end lost 0 bases, and 5 bases lay between the germline ends. This CDR3 is 13 amino acids long. Germline V lookup: CDR1 SGHDN, CDR2 FVKESK. CDR3 loop: CASSSNSGNTIYF. The CDR3 DNA sequence: TGTGCCAGCAGCTCCAACTCTGGAAACACCATATATTTT.

The chain recombines TRBV25-1 with TRBJ1-1; TRBD1 matches 10 bases. CDR1 is MGHDK, CDR2 SYGVNS, per germline. The CDR3 contains 13 residues. The V segment lost 8 bases and the J segment 4 bases; nucleotides outside the gene matches: 4. CDR3 in amino acids: CASSTGGTTEAFF. CDR3 nucleotides: TGTGCCAGCTCGACAGGGGGCACCACTGAAGCTTTCTTT.